This T cell receptor (beta chain) was sequenced for a study of B cell selection in AIRE deficiency. Study-wide findings and caveats: Of 3,500 to 4,000 shared Treg TCRbeta sequences, about 32% were healthy-donor-only and over 9% patient-only.

For this clone: Its antigen is undetermined.

Conventional CD4 T cells were sorted as CD4+CD127+ cells. The CDR3 sequence is 14 residues long. Per the germline V gene, CDR1 is SGHRS and CDR2 is YFSETQ. Trimming took off 1 base at V and 10 bases at J, with 17 bases between the two ends. Generated by immunoSEQ multiplex PCR, the TCRdb table keeps only in-frame clones and is missing some. Of some 25,000 clones listed, almost 98% are singletons. J is TRBJ1-2 and V is TRBV5-1; D unresolved. This clonotype was sampled from a human donor with AIRE deficiency. The sequencing sample was made of conventional CD4+ T cells sorted from PBMCs. The CDR3 sequence is CASSLRQDKSHYTF. The CDR3 DNA is TGCGCCAGCAGCTTGAGGCAGGATAAGTCGCACTACACCTTC. The full variable domain, rest sourced from reference TRBV5-1 and TRBJ1-2, is KAGVTQTPRYLIKTRGQQVTLSCSPISGHRSVSWYQQTPGQGLQFLFEYFSETQRNKGNFPGRFSGRQFSNSRSEMNVSTLELGDSALYLCASSLRQDKSHYTFGSGTRLTVV.